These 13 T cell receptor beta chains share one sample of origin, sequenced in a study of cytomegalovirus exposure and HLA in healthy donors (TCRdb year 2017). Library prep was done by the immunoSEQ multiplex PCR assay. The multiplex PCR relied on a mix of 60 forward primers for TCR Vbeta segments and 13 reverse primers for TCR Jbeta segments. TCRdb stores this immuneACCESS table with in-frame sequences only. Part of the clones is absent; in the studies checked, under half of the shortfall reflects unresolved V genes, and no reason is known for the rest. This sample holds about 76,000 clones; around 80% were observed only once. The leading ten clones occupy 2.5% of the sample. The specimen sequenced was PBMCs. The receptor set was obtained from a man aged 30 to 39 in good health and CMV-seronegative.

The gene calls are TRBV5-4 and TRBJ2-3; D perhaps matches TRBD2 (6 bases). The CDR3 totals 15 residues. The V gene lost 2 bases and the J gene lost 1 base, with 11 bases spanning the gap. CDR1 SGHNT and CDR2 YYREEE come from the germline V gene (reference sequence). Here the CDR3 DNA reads TGTGCCAGCAGCTTTGGCGGGGACCGCACAGATACGCAGTATTTT. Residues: CASSFGGDRTDTQYF.

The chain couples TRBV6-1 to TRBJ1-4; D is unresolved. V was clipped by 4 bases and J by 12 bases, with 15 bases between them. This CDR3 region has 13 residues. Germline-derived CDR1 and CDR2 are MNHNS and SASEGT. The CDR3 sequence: CASSVSTGWELFF. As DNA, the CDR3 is TGTGCCAGCAGTGTTAGCACCGGGTGGGAACTGTTTTTT.

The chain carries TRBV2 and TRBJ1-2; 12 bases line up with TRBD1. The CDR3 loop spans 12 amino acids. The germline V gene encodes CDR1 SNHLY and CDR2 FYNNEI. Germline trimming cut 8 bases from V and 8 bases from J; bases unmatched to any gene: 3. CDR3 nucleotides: TGTGCCAGCTGGGGGACAGGGGGCGGCTACACCTTC. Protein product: CASWGTGGGYTF.

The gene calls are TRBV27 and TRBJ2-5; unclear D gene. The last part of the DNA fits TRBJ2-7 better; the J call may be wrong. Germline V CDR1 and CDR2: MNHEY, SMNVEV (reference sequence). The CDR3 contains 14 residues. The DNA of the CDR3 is TGTGCCAGCATCCCGGAGATTGAATTCTACGAGCAGTACTTC. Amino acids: CASIPEIEFYEQYF.

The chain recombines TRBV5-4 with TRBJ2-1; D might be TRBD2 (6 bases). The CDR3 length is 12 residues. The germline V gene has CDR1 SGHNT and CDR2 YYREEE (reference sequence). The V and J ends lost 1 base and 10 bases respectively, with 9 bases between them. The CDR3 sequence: CASSLPTSEQFF. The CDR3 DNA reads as TGTGCCAGCAGCTTGCCCACTAGCGAGCAGTTCTTC.

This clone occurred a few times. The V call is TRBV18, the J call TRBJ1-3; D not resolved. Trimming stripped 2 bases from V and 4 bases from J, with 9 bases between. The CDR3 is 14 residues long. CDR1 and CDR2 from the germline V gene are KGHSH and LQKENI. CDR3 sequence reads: CASSPGISGNTIYF. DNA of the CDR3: TGTGCCAGCTCACCAGGCATCTCCGGAAACACCATATATTTT.

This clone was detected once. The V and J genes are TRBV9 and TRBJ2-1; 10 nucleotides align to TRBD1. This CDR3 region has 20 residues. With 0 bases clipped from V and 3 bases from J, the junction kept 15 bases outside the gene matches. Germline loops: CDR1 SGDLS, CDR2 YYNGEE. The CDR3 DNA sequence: TGTGCCAGCAGCGTAGGACTTCCAGGGGGCAGGACAGGGGGCTACAATGAGCAGTTCTTC. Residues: CASSVGLPGGRTGGYNEQFF.

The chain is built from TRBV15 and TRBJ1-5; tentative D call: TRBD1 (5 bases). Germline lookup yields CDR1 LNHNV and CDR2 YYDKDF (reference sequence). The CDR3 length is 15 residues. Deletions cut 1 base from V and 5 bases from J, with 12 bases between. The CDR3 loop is CATSRAGQGDQPQHF. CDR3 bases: TGTGCCACCAGCAGAGCCGGCCAGGGTGATCAGCCCCAGCATTTT.

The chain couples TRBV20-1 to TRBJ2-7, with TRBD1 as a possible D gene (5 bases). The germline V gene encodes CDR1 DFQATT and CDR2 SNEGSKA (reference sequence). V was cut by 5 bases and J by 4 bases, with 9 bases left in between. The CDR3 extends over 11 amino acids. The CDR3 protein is CSAHDRYEQYF. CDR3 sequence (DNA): TGCAGTGCTCACGACAGATACGAGCAGTACTTC.

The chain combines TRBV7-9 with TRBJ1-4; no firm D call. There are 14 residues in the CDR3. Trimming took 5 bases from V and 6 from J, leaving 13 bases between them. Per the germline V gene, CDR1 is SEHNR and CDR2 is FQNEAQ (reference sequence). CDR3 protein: CASSQEAFYEKLFF. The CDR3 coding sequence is TGTGCCAGCAGCCAGGAGGCTTTTTATGAAAAACTGTTTTTT.

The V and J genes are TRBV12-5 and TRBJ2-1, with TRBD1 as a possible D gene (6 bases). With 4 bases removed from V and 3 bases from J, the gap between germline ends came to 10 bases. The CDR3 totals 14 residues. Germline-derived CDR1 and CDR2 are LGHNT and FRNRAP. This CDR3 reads CASGWTAFYNEQFF. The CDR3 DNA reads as TGTGCTAGTGGTTGGACAGCCTTCTACAATGAGCAGTTCTTC.

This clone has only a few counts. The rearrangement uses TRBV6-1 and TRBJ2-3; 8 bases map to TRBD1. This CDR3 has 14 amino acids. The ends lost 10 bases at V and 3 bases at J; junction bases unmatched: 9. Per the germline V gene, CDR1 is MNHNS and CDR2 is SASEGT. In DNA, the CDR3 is TGTGCCACCGACAGGGGCTCCTCGACAGATACGCAGTATTTT. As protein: CATDRGSSTDTQYF.

The CDR3 protein is CASSTQSRGTNTEAFF. As DNA, the CDR3 is TGCGCCAGCAGCACCCAAAGTCGTGGCACGAACACTGAAGCTTTCTTT. This chain links TRBV4-1 with TRBJ1-1; D unclear. The V end was cut by 5 bases, the J end by 1 base, with 17 bases between. Germline CDR1 reads MGHRA; CDR2 reads YSYEKL. CDR3 size: 16 residues.